A single sample gave rise to the 14 T cell receptor beta chains below, sequenced in a study of OX40 agonist ivuxolimab in advanced cancers. Method: immunoSEQ multiplex PCR; TCRdb's copy keeps in-frame clones and lacks some. The data hold 75,000 to 100,000 clones, with approximately 84% observed a single time. The sample in question was CD4+ or CD8+ T cells sorted from blood, obtained in a trial of the OX40 agonist ivuxolimab. The receptors stem from an adult with an advanced solid tumor such as melanoma, head and neck, liver or kidney cancer.

V is TRBV19 and J is TRBJ2-4; D call uncertain. Trimming left V 2 bases short and J 1 base short, with 12 bases between. This CDR3 is built from 16 residues. Per the germline V gene, CDR1 is LNHDA and CDR2 is SQIVND (reference sequence). In nucleotides, the CDR3 is TGTGCCAGTAGTATAAGCCTTATGGGGGCCAAAAACATTCAGTACTTC. Protein sequence: CASSISLMGAKNIQYF.

The V gene is TRBV10-3, the J gene TRBJ2-5; TRBD2 agrees at 12 bases. CDR1 ENHRY and CDR2 SYGVKD come from the germline V gene. The CDR3 runs to 15 residues. The junction had 0 bases not matched to a gene; V was cut back by 0 bases and J by 4 bases. The DNA for the CDR3 is TGTGCCATCAGTGAGTCGACTAGCGGGAGAGAGACCCAGTACTTC. This encodes CAISESTSGRETQYF.

This clone was detected once. The chain joins TRBV12-5 to TRBJ2-7; D is perhaps TRBD1 or TRBD2 (5 bases each). The V end was cut by 6 bases, the J end by 3 bases, with 24 bases between. The CDR3 runs 17 residues. Germline CDR1 and CDR2: LGHNT and FRNRAP. The CDR3 loop reads CASGQSQSGTWSYEQYF. Written as DNA, the CDR3 is TGTGCTAGTGGACAAAGCCAATCCGGGACGTGGAGCTACGAGCAGTACTTC. The full variable domain, completed using reference TRBV12-5 and TRBJ2-7, is DARVTQTPRHKVTEMGQEVTMRCQPILGHNTVFWYRQTMMQGLELLAYFRNRAPLDDSGMPKDRFSAEMPDATLATLKIQPSEPRDSAVYFCASGQSQSGTWSYEQYFGPGTRLTVT.

The table lists this clone with a few counts. The J gene is TRBJ2-7, the V gene TRBV10-1, with D uncertain. The germline CDR1 and CDR2 sequences are WNHNN and SYGVQD (reference sequence). This CDR3 contains 11 residues. V was clipped by 8 bases and J by 6 bases, with 11 bases between them. CDR3 in amino acids: CASGWVGEQYF. CDR3 nucleotide sequence: TGCGCCAGCGGATGGGTGGGCGAGCAGTACTTC.

The chain recombines TRBV9 with TRBJ2-3; TRBD2 is a possible D gene (5 bases). The CDR3 covers 17 residues. Germline CDR1 reads SGDLS; CDR2 reads YYNGEE. Trimming cost V 0 bases and J 2 bases, with 16 bases left between them. The CDR3 loop reads CASSVGTSLGFTDTQYF. As DNA, the CDR3 is TGTGCCAGCAGCGTAGGCACTAGTTTAGGTTTCACAGATACGCAGTATTTT.

Of note for this clone: At one end, the junction sequence differs from germline, possibly due to a read error. The genes are TRBV19 and TRBJ2-6; D is perhaps TRBD1 (5 bases). Germline V CDR1 and CDR2: LNHDA, SQIVND (reference sequence). This CDR3 is 15 amino acids long. DNA for the CDR3: TGTACCAGTAGTCTCACAGGAGCTGGGGCCAACGTCCTGACTTTC. The encoded protein is CTSSLTGAGANVLTF.

The chain links TRBV6-4 to TRBJ2-3, with a weak D call TRBD1 (5 bases). V was pared by 6 bases and J by 3 bases, with 10 bases between. The CDR3 consists of 13 residues. Per the germline V gene, CDR1 is MRHNA and CDR2 is SNTAGT. This CDR3 reads CASRLSGTDTQYF. DNA for the CDR3: TGTGCCAGCAGGCTCTCAGGGACAGATACGCAGTATTTT.

The chain has TRBV5-6 and TRBJ2-5, with unresolved D. Trimming left V 1 base short and J 3 bases short, with 7 bases between. CDR1 is SGHDT, CDR2 YYEEEE, per germline. The CDR3 runs to 13 residues. The CDR3 nucleotides are TGTGCCAGCAGCTTGTCTTACGAAGAGACCCAGTACTTC. Encoded protein: CASSLSYEETQYF.

This clone was seen only once. The chain joins TRBV6-1 to TRBJ1-4; no clear D gene. The CDR3 length is 12 residues. Germline-derived CDR1 and CDR2 are MNHNS and SASEGT. V was clipped by 2 bases and J by 10 bases, with 8 bases between them. The CDR3 nucleotides are TGTGCCAGCAGTGAACAAACGACAAAACTGTTTTTT. As protein: CASSEQTTKLFF.

The chain combines TRBV7-8 with TRBJ2-1, with 8 bases lining up with TRBD2. The J segment lost 4 bases and the V segment lost 5 bases, leaving 7 bases of the junction unmatched. CDR3 length: 15 residues. Germline CDR1 and CDR2: SGHVS and FQNEAQ. CDR3 sequence reads: CASSTGTSAYNEQFF. The CDR3 DNA follows: TGTGCCAGCAGCACGGGGACTAGTGCTTACAATGAGCAGTTCTTC. Full variable domain (remainder filled in from reference TRBV7-8 and TRBJ2-1): GAGVSQSPRYKVAKRGQDVALRCDPISGHVSLFWYQQALGQGPEFLTYFQNEAQLDKSGLPSDRFFAERPEGSVSTLKIQRTQQEDSAVYLCASSTGTSAYNEQFFGPGTRLTVL.

The V and J genes are TRBV2 and TRBJ2-7, with TRBD2 matching 7 bases. Trimming removed 5 bases from V and 3 bases from J; junction bases left unmatched: 10. CDR3 length: 15 residues. CDR1 and CDR2 (germline): SNHLY, FYNNEI. The DNA for the CDR3 is TGTGCCAGCAGTCTCGTAGAAGCGGGATTCTACGAGCAGTACTTC. It encodes CASSLVEAGFYEQYF.

The chain links TRBV18 to TRBJ1-5; no clear D gene. Germline CDR1 KGHSH, CDR2 LQKENI. The CDR3 contains 13 residues. The germline V and J ends were trimmed by 2 bases and 4 bases, with 6 bases remaining between them. The CDR3 DNA is TGTGCCAGCTCACCAGGGCAAAATCAGCCCCAGCATTTT. Its protein is CASSPGQNQPQHF.

The rearrangement links TRBV6-5 to TRBJ1-2, with TRBD1 as a possible D gene (6 bases). Per the germline V gene, CDR1 is MNHEY and CDR2 is SVGAGI. CDR3 length equals 13 residues. Trimming cost V 7 bases and J 5 bases, with 14 bases left between them. Here the CDR3 DNA reads TGTGCCAGCACTACAGGGTCTCGGTATGGCTACACCTTC. Residues: CASTTGSRYGYTF.

V and J are TRBV5-6 and TRBJ2-2; D is unresolved. CDR3 length: 17 amino acids. Trimming pared 0 bases from V and 5 bases from J, leaving 17 bases between. Looked up from germline, CDR1 is SGHDT and CDR2 is YYEEEE. In DNA, the CDR3 is TGTGCCAGCAGCTTGGCCTGGAAGGGATTCGGGACCGGGGAGCTGTTTTTT. Translation gives CASSLAWKGFGTGELFF.